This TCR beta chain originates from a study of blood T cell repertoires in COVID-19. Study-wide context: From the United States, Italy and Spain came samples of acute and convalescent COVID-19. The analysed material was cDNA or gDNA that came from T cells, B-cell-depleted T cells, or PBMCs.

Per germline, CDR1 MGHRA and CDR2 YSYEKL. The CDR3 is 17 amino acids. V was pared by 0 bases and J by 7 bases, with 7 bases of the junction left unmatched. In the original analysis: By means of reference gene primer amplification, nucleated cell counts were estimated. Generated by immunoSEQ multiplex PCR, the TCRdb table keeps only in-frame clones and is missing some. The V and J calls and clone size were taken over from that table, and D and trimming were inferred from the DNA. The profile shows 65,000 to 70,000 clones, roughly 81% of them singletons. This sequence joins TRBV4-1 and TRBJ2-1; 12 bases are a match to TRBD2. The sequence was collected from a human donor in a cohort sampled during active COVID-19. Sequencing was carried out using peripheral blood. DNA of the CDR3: TGCGCCAGCAGCCAAGACCCGACTAGCGGGAGTCGTAATGAGCAGTTCTTC. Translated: CASSQDPTSGSRNEQFF.